This is a list of T cell receptor beta chains from one sample in a study of blood T cells in healthy people across ages. One entry per CDR3 protein results from TCRdb running MiXCR on the 5' RACE reads. The sample consists of about 620,000 distinct CDR3 sequences, around 20% of them appearing once. Sequenced: blood. The origin of the receptors is a man between 65 and 85 years old in good health. Both conserved end residues are part of each CDR3. Each record gives: clone size, V gene, D gene, J gene, CDR3 protein, CDR3 DNA. A D gene is named only where the DNA matches it firmly. Clone size is given for some rows only: seen once, a few or many times, or a class if the clone is expanded.

-	TRBV6-1	-	TRBJ2-7	CASSQNPLGGRTYEQYF	TGTGCCAGCAGTCAAAACCCCTTGGGGGGCAGAACCTACGAGCAGTACTTC
few	TRBV3-1	TRBD2	TRBJ2-7	CASSQDPGTSGRISYEQYF	TGTGCCAGCAGCCAAGATCCGGGGACTAGCGGGAGGATCTCCTACGAGCAGTACTTC
few	TRBV20-1	TRBD2	TRBJ2-7	CSARDDRVREGRLYEQYF	TGCAGTGCTAGAGATGATAGGGTCCGGGAGGGCCGGTTATACGAGCAGTACTTC
-	TRBV4-2	TRBD2	TRBJ2-1	CASSQEIAGGHEQFF	TGTGCCAGCAGCCAAGAAATAGCGGGAGGGCATGAGCAGTTCTTC
-	TRBV20-1	TRBD1	TRBJ2-2	CSARERDSFTGELFF	TGCAGTGCTAGAGAACGGGACAGCTTCACCGGGGAGCTGTTTTTT
-	TRBV20-1	-	TRBJ2-5	CSARGSGPGIRPETQYF	TGCAGTGCTAGAGGAAGCGGGCCCGGGATCAGGCCAGAGACCCAGTACTTC
-	TRBV7-6	TRBD1	TRBJ2-2	CASSLRDRGGTGELFF	TGTGCCAGCAGCTTAAGGGACAGGGGAGGTACCGGGGAGCTGTTTTTT
many	TRBV3-1	TRBD2	TRBJ2-7	CASSQGHLAGGYEQYF	TGTGCCAGCAGCCAAGGCCATTTAGCGGGAGGATACGAGCAGTACTTC
-	TRBV10-3	-	TRBJ2-7	CAISEGTGGEQCF	TGTGCCATCAGTGAGGGAACAGGGGGGGAACAGTGCTTC
-	TRBV7-6	TRBD2	TRBJ2-7	CASSPAEFSGRDSYEQYF	TGTGCCAGCAGCCCAGCTGAGTTTAGCGGGAGAGATAGCTACGAGCAGTACTTC
few	TRBV29-1	TRBD2	TRBJ2-3	CSVQTSGLAGLDTQYF	TGCAGCGTCCAGACGTCGGGCCTAGCGGGACTAGATACGCAGTATTTT
-	TRBV4-1	TRBD2	TRBJ2-3	CASSQGPGLAGGDTQYF	TGCGCCAGCAGCCAGGGGCCGGGACTAGCGGGAGGAGATACGCAGTATTTT
-	TRBV20-1	-	TRBJ1-5	CSAIRDTNSNQPQHF	TGCAGTGCTATTAGGGACACTAATAGCAATCAGCCCCAGCATTTT
few	TRBV20-1	-	TRBJ2-7	CSARDLKDYEQYF	TGCAGTGCTAGAGATCTGAAGGACTACGAGCAGTACTTC